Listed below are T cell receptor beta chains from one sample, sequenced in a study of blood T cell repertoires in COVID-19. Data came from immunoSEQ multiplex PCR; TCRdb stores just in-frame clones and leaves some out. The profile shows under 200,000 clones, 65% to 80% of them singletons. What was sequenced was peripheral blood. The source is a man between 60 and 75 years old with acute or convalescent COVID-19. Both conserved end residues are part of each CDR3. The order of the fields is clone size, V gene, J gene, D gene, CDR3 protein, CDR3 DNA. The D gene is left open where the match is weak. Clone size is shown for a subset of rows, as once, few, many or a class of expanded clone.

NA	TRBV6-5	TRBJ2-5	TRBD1	CASSSDRGWATQYF	TGTGCCAGCAGTAGCGACAGGGGTTGGGCGACCCAGTACTTC
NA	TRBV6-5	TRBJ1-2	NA	CASHSGSRDGYTF	TGTGCCAGCCATTCAGGGTCGAGAGATGGCTACACCTTC
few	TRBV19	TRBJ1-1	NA	CASSTQGLITEAFF	TGTGCCAGTAGTACCCAAGGACTGATCACTGAAGCTTTCTTT
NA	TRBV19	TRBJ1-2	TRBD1	CAVGTATSGYTF	TGTGCCGTTGGGACAGCCACCTCGGGCTACACCTTC
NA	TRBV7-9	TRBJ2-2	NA	CASSSTQGAGELFF	TGTGCCAGCAGCTCGACACAGGGTGCCGGGGAGCTGTTTTTT
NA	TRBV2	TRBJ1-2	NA	CASSQTGPTFGDNYGYTF	TGTGCCAGCAGCCAAACAGGTCCCACATTCGGTGATAACTATGGCTACACCTTC
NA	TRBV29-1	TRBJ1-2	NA	CSVLEVNGYTF	TGCAGCGTCTTGGAGGTTAATGGCTACACCTTC
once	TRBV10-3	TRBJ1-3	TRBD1	CAISVGQGYSGNTIYF	TGTGCCATCAGTGTGGGACAGGGCTACTCTGGAAACACCATATATTTT
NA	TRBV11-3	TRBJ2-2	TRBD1	CASSPQGAGELFF	TGTGCCAGCAGTCCTCAGGGGGCCGGGGAGCTGTTTTTT
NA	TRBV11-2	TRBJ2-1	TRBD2	CASSLRLAGTYNEQFF	TGTGCCAGCAGCTTGAGACTAGCGGGGACCTACAATGAGCAGTTCTTC
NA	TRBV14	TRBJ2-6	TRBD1	CASSQVGQGTGANVLTF	TGTGCCAGCAGCCAAGTGGGACAGGGAACTGGGGCCAACGTCCTGACTTTC
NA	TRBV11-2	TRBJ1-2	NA	CASSIDSYGYTF	TGTGCCAGCAGCATAGACAGCTATGGCTACACCTTC
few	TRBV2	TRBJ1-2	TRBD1	CASSQSQGAGYGYTF	TGTGCCAGCAGCCAGTCACAGGGGGCTGGCTATGGCTACACCTTC
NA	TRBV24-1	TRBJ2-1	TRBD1	CATSDRPGQSYNEQFF	TGTGCCACCAGTGATCGACCGGGACAGAGTTACAATGAGCAGTTCTTC
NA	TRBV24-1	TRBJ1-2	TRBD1	CATSDRGQSNGYTF	TGTGCCACCAGTGACAGGGGACAGTCAAATGGCTACACCTTC
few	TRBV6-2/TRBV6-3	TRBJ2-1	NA	CASSQDTRAYNEQFF	TGTGCCAGCAGCCAGGACACCCGGGCCTACAATGAGCAGTTCTTC
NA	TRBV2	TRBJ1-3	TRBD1	CATGGSGNTIYF	TGTGCTACAGGGGGCTCTGGAAACACCATATATTTT
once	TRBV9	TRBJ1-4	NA	CASSVGSYSNEKLFF	TGTGCCAGCAGCGTAGGATCATACTCTAATGAAAAACTGTTTTTT
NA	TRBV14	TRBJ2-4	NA	CASSLTGSLGNIQYF	TGTGCCAGCAGCCTAACGGGGTCCTTGGGGAACATTCAGTACTTC
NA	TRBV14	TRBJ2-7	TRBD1	CASSKTRDRYSYEQYF	TGTGCCAGCAGCAAAACCCGGGACAGATACTCCTACGAGCAGTACTTC
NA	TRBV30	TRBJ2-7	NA	CAWSYGQGGYEQYF	TGTGCCTGGAGCTACGGACAGGGAGGGTACGAGCAGTACTTC
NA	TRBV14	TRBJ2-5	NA	CASSQGGRGLSETQYF	TGTGCCAGCAGCCAAGGCGGCAGGGGATTGTCAGAGACCCAGTACTTC
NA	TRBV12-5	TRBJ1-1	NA	CASGLTDTEAFF	TGTGCTAGTGGTTTGACGGACACTGAAGCTTTCTTT
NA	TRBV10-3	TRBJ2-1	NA	CAISESGRGGYNEQFF	TGTGCCATCAGTGAGAGTGGCAGGGGAGGGTACAATGAGCAGTTCTTC
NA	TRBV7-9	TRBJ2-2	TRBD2	CASSLSASGGGELFF	TGTGCCAGCAGCTTATCGGCTAGCGGAGGCGGGGAGCTGTTTTTT
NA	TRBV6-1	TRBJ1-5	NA	CASSEQGGNSNQPQHF	TGTGCCAGCAGTGAACAGGGTGGTAATAGCAATCAGCCCCAGCATTTT
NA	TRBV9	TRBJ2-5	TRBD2	CASSVGASGGGGETQYF	TGTGCCAGCAGCGTAGGAGCTAGCGGGGGAGGGGGGGAGACCCAGTACTTC
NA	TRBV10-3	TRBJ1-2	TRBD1	CAITDRGGYGYTF	TGTGCCATCACCGACAGGGGCGGCTATGGCTACACCTTC
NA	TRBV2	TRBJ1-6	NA	CASIEQQRNSPLHF	TGTGCCAGCATTGAACAACAACGAAATTCACCCCTCCACTTT
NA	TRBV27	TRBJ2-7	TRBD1	CASSPWTGSFSYEQYF	TGTGCCAGCAGTCCTTGGACAGGGTCTTTTTCCTACGAGCAGTACTTC
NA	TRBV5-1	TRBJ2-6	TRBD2	CASSFAGVGPNSGANVLTF	TGCGCCAGCAGCTTCGCGGGGGTAGGACCCAACTCTGGGGCCAACGTCCTGACTTTC
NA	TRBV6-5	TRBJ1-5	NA	CASAVAAVLQPQHF	TGTGCCAGCGCAGTGGCTGCGGTGCTTCAGCCCCAGCATTTT
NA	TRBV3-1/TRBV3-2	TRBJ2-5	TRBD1	CASSPRTGAETQYF	TGTGCCAGCAGCCCACGGACAGGGGCGGAGACCCAGTACTTC
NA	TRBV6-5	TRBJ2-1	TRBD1	CASSARQGAGEQFF	TGTGCCAGCAGCGCCCGACAGGGGGCAGGTGAGCAGTTCTTC
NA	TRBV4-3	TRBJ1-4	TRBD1	CASSQGTGGTDEKLFF	TGCGCCAGCAGCCAAGGGACAGGGGGCACCGATGAAAAACTGTTTTTT
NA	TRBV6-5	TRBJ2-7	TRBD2	CASSSLAGGNEQYF	TGTGCCAGCAGTTCACTAGCGGGGGGGAACGAGCAGTACTTC
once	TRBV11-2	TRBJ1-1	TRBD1	CASSLGGQGEAFF	TGTGCCAGCAGCTTAGGGGGACAGGGGGAAGCTTTCTTT
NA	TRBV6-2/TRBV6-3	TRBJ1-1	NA	CASSYGAGPEAFF	TGTGCCAGCAGTTACGGGGCGGGACCTGAAGCTTTCTTT
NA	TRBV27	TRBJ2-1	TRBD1	CASSPGDRGNEQFF	TGTGCCAGCAGTCCCGGGGACAGGGGTAATGAGCAGTTCTTC
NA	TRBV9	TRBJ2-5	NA	CASSQGPAMYQETQYF	TGTGCCAGCAGCCAGGGCCCAGCTATGTACCAAGAGACCCAGTACTTC
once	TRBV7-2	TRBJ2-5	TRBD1	CASSSGTGGETQYF	TGTGCCAGCAGCTCCGGGACAGGGGGGGAGACCCAGTACTTC
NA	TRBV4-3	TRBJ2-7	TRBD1	CASSQGTGWRYEQYF	TGCGCCAGCAGCCAAGGGACAGGGTGGCGTTACGAGCAGTACTTC
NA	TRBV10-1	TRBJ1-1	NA	CASSTGNTEAFF	TGCGCCAGCAGTACAGGGAACACTGAAGCTTTCTTT
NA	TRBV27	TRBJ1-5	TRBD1	CASRRDRNNQPQHF	TGTGCCAGCAGACGGGACAGAAACAATCAGCCCCAGCATTTT
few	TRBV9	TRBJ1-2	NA	CASSVEVGGTRNYGYTF	TGTGCCAGCAGCGTAGAGGTAGGAGGGACGAGAAACTATGGCTACACCTTC
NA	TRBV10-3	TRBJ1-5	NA	CAISEGQGNQPQHF	TGTGCCATCAGTGAGGGACAAGGCAATCAGCCCCAGCATTTT
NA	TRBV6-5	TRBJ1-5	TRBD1	CAIKYGQGVQPQHF	TGTGCCATCAAGTATGGACAGGGGGTCCAGCCCCAGCATTTT
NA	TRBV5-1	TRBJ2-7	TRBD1	CASSYRGSYEQYF	TGCGCCAGCAGCTACAGGGGATCCTACGAGCAGTACTTC
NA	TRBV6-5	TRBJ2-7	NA	CASSPGTPYSYEQYF	TGTGCCAGCAGCCCCGGGACACCCTACTCCTACGAGCAGTACTTC